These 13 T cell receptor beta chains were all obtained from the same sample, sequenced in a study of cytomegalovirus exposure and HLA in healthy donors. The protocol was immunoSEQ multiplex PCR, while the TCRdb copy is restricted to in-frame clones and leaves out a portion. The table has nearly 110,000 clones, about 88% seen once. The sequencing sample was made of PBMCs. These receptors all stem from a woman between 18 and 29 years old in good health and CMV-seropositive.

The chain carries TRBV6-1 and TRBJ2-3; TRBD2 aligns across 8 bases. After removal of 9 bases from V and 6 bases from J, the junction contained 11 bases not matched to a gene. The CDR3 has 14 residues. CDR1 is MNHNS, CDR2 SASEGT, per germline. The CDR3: CASTLSGGPDTQYF. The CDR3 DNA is TGTGCCAGTACTTTATCGGGGGGGCCTGATACGCAGTATTTT.

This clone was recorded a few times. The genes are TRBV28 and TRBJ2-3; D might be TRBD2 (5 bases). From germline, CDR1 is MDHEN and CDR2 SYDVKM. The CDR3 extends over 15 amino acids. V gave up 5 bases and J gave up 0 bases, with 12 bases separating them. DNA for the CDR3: TGTGCCAGCAGTGAGGGAGACCCAAGCACAGATACGCAGTATTTT. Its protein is CASSEGDPSTDTQYF.

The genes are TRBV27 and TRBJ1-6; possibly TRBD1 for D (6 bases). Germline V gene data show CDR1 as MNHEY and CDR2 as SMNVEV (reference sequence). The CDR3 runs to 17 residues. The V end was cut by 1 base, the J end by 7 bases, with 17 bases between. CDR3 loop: CASSLFPLPGANSPLHF. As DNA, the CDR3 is TGTGCCAGCAGTTTATTCCCCCTCCCAGGGGCGAATTCACCCCTCCACTTT.

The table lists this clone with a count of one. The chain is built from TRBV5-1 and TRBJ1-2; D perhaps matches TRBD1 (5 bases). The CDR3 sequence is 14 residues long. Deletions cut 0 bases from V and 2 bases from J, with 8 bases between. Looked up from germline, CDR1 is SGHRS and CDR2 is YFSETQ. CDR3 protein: CASSLGQPNYGYTF. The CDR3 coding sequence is TGCGCCAGCAGCTTGGGACAGCCCAACTATGGCTACACCTTC.

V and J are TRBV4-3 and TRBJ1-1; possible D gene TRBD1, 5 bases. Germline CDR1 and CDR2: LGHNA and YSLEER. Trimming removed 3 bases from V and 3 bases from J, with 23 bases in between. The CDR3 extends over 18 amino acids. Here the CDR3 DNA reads TGCGCCAGCAGCCACGGACACAGCCAATCCCCCTCCGACACTGAAGCTTTCTTT. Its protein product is CASSHGHSQSPSDTEAFF.

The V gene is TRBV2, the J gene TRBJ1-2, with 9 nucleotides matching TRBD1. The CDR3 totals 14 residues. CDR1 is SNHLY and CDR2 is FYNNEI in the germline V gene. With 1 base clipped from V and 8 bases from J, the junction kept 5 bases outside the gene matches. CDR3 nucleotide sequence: TGTGCCAGCAGTGAAGTGGACAGGGGCCAGGGCTACACCTTC. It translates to CASSEVDRGQGYTF.

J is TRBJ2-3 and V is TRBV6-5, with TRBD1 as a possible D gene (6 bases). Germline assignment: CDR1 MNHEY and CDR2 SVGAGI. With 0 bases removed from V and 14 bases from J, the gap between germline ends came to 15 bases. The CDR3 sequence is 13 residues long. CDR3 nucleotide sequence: TGTGCCAGCAGTTACTCGTCGAGGGGGATTCTGTATTTT. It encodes CASSYSSRGILYF.

The CDR3 bases are TGTGCCAGCAGCCGGAGCGGGGGGAGCACAGATACGCAGTATTTT. The encoded protein is CASSRSGGSTDTQYF. The J gene is TRBJ2-3, the V gene TRBV2, with 9 nucleotides matching TRBD2. The CDR3 covers 15 residues. From germline, CDR1 is SNHLY and CDR2 FYNNEI. J gave up 0 bases and V 6 bases, and 4 bases lay outside the gene matches.

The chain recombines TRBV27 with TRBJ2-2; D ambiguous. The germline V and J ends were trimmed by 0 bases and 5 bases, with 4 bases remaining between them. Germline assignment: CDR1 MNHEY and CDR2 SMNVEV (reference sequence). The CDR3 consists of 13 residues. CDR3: CASSLSATGELFF. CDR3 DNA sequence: TGTGCCAGCAGTTTATCGGCTACCGGGGAGCTGTTTTTT.

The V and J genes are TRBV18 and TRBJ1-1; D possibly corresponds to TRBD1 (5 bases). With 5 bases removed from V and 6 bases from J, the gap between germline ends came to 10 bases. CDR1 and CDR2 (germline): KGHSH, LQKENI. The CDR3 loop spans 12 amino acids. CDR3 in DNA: TGTGCCAGCTCAGACACGGGGGCTGAAGCTTTCTTT. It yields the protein CASSDTGAEAFF.

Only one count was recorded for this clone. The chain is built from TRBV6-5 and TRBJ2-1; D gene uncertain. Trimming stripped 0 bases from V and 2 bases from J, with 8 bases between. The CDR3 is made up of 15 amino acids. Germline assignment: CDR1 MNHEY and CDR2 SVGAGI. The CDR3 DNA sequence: TGTGCCAGCAGTTACTCGAGTAGTACCTACAATGAGCAGTTCTTC. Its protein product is CASSYSSSTYNEQFF.

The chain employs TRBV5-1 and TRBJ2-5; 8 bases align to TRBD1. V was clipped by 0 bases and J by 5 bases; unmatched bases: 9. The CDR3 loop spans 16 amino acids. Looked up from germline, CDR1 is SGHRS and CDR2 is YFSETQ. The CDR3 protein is CASSLATGGRGETQYF. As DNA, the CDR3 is TGCGCCAGCAGCTTGGCCACAGGGGGAAGGGGGGAGACCCAGTACTTC.

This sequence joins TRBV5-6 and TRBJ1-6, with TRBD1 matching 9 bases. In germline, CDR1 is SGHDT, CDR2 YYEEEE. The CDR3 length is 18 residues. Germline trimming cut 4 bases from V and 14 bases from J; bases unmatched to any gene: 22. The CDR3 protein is CASSSRGSSGQGSLALHF. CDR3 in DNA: TGTGCCAGCAGCAGTCGGGGCTCCTCGGGACAGGGAAGTTTGGCCCTCCACTTT.